Listed here is a single T cell receptor (beta chain). Its antigen remains unknown. The CDR3 extends over 17 amino acids. The ends were cut back, 0 bases at V and 4 bases at J, with 15 bases in the middle. Per the germline V gene, CDR1 is ENHRY and CDR2 is SYGVKD. Sequencing used immunoSEQ multiplex PCR; TCRdb keeps in-frame clones, though not all of them. The table lists approximately 2.3 million clones, approximately 93% of them singletons. This entry comes from a study of shared clonotypes between healthy human individuals. Overall study findings and caveats: Depth of sequencing was expected to influence donor clonotype sharing.

Source material: naive CD4+ T cells from PBMCs. As for subset: CD45RA+ positively selected. The TCR comes from a man between 18 and 35 years old in good health. Some clones in this sample may be carry-over from other donors' samples. This chain joins TRBV10-3 and TRBJ1-4; no definite D call. The CDR3 sequence: CAISESTLGDHNEKLFF. CDR3 nucleotides: TGTGCCATCAGTGAGTCGACTCTTGGAGATCATAATGAAAAACTGTTTTTT.